This T cell receptor (beta chain) was captured by sequencing in a study of blood T cell repertoires in COVID-19. The CDR3 totals 14 residues. Trimming removed 11 bases from V and 0 bases from J, with 11 bases in between. Germline assignment: CDR1 LNHDA and CDR2 SQIVND (reference sequence). In terms of age and location, participants ranged from roughly 18 to 95 years and lived in about two dozen US areas. Using immunoSEQ multiplex PCR, the repertoire was profiled, and TCRdb retains in-frame clones only, with some absent. The sample yields 150,000 to 200,000 clones, more than 75% seen once. Source material: PBMCs or T cells enriched from blood (not recorded which). The clonotype was recovered from a middle-aged man who had recovered from COVID-19. The J gene is TRBJ2-6, the V gene TRBV19; D is perhaps TRBD2 (6 bases). DNA of the CDR3: TGTGCCGCAGGCGGGGACTCTGGGGCCAACGTCCTGACTTTC. It translates to CAAGGDSGANVLTF. Full variable domain (outside the CDR3, taken from reference TRBV19 and TRBJ2-6): DGGITQSPKYLFRKEGQNVTLSCEQNLNHDAMYWYRQDPGQGLRLIYYSQIVNDFQKGDIAEGYSVSREKKESFPLTVTSAQKNPTAFYLCAAGGDSGANVLTFGAGSRLTVL.